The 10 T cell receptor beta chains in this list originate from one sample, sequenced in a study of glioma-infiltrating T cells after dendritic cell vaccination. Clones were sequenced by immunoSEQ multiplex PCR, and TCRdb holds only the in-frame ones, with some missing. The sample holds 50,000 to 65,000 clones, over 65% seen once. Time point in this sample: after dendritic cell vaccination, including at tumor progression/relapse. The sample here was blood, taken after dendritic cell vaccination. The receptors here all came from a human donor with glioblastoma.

Written as DNA, the CDR3 is TGTGCCAGCAGCGCCCGGGGGGGTCTCTACAATGAGCAGTTCTTC. Amino acid sequence: CASSARGGLYNEQFF. The V and J genes are TRBV6-1 and TRBJ2-1; 8 bases are shared with TRBD2. Germline V gives CDR1 MNHNS, CDR2 SASEGT. V shed 6 bases and J 3 bases; nucleotides not matched to a gene: 7. The CDR3 is 15 residues long.

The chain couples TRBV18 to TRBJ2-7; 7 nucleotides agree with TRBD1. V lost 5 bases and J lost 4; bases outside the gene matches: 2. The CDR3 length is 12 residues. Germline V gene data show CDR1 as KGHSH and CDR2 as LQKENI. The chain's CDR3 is CASSSDRYEQYF. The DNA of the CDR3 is TGTGCCAGCTCATCGGACAGGTACGAGCAGTACTTC.

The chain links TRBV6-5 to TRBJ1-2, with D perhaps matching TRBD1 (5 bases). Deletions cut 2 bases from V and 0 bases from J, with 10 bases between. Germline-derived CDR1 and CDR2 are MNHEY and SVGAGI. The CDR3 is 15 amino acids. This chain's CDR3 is CASSYTDNPNYGYTF. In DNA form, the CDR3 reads TGTGCCAGCAGTTACACGGACAACCCTAACTATGGCTACACCTTC.

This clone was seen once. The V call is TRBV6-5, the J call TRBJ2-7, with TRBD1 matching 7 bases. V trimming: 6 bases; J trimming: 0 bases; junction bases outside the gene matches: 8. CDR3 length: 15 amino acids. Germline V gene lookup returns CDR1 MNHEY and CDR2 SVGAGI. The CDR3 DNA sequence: TGTGCCAGCAGAAGGGACAGTATGGACTCCTACGAGCAGTACTTC. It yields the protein CASRRDSMDSYEQYF.

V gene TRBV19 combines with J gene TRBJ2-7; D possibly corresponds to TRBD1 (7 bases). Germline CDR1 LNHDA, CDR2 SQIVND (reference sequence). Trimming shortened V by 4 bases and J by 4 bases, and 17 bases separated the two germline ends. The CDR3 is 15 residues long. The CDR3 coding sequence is TGTGCCAGTAGTACCACCGCGGGACAGCTTTACGAGCAGTACTTC. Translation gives CASSTTAGQLYEQYF.

This CDR3 reads CASSYSMATPNYGYTF. For the CDR3, the DNA is TGTGCCAGCAGTTACTCGATGGCCACCCCTAACTATGGCTACACCTTC. The chain carries TRBV6-5 and TRBJ1-2; D call uncertain. Germline CDR1 MNHEY, CDR2 SVGAGI. Trimming shortened V by 0 bases and J by 0 bases, and 11 bases separated the two germline ends. CDR3 length equals 16 residues.

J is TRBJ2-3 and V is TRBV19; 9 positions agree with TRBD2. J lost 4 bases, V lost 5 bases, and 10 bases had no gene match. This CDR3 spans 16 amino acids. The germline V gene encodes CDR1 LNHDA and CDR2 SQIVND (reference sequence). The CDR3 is CASSFSAGGRSDTQYF. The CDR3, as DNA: TGTGCCAGTAGTTTTTCAGCGGGGGGACGCTCAGATACGCAGTATTTT.

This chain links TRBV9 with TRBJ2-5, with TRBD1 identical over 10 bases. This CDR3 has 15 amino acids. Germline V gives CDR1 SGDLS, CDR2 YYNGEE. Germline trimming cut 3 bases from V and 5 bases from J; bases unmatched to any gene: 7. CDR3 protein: CASSDRQGAGETQYF. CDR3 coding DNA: TGTGCCAGCAGCGATAGACAGGGGGCGGGGGAGACCCAGTACTTC.

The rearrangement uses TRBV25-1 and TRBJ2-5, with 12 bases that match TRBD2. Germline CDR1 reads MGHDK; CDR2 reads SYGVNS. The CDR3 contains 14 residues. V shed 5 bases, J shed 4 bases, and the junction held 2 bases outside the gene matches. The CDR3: CASSLAGGPETQYF. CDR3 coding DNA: TGTGCCAGCAGTCTAGCGGGGGGGCCAGAGACCCAGTACTTC.

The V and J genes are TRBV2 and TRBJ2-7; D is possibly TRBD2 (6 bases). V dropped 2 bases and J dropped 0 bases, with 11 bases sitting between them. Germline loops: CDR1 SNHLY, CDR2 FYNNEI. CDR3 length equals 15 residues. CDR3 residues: CASSESRGSSYEQYF. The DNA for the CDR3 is TGTGCCAGCAGTGAATCTCGGGGGAGCTCCTACGAGCAGTACTTC.